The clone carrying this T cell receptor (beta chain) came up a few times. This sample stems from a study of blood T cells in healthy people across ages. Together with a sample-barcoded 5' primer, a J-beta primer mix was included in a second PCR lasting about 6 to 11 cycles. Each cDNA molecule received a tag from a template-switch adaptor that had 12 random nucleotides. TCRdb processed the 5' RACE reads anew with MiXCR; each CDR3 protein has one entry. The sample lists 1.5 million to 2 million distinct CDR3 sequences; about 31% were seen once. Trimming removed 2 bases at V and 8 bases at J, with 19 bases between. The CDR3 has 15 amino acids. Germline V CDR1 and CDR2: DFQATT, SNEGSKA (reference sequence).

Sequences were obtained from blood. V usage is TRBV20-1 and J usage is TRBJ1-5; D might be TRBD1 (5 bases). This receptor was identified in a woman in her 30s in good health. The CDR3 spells CSARKNWDAGEPQHF. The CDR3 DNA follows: TGCAGTGCTAGAAAAAACTGGGACGCCGGGGAGCCCCAGCATTTT.